Each of the 5 T cell receptor beta chains below was sequenced from the same sample in a study of cytomegalovirus exposure and HLA in healthy donors. 13 Jbeta primers and 60 Vbeta primers were used for the PCR. The method was immunoSEQ multiplex PCR; TCRdb's version includes in-frame clones alone and lacks a portion of them. Of 150,000 or so clones in the sample, 70% to 80% are singletons; the top ten hold about an eighth. Sequenced sample: PBMCs. The receptors come from a woman in her 40s in good health and CMV-seronegative.

With regard to this clone: Other DNA sequences in this specimen translate into the identical CDR3. The chain has TRBV7-2 and TRBJ2-7; the match to TRBD1 covers 9 bases. In germline, CDR1 is SGHTA, CDR2 FQGNSA. V gave up 4 bases and J gave up 5 bases; unmatched junction bases: 3. The CDR3 has 13 residues. CDR3: CASSSDRGDEQYF. For the CDR3, the DNA is TGTGCCAGCAGCTCGGACAGGGGCGACGAGCAGTACTTC. Complete variable domain (other parts from reference TRBV7-2 and TRBJ2-7): GAGVSQSPSNKVTEKGKDVELRCDPISGHTALYWYRQSLGQGLEFLIYFQGNSAPDKSGLPSDRFSAERTGGSVSTLTIQRTQQEDSAVYLCASSSDRGDEQYFGPGTRLTVT.

The chain links TRBV4-3 to TRBJ1-1; D might be TRBD1 (5 bases). V lost 0 bases, J lost 1 base, and 9 bases lay in between. Per the germline V gene, CDR1 is LGHNA and CDR2 is YSLEER. The CDR3 covers 15 residues. Here the CDR3 DNA reads TGCGCCAGCAGCCAAGATTTCGACAGGAACACTGAAGCTTTCTTT. Its translation: CASSQDFDRNTEAFF.

The chain couples TRBV7-2 to TRBJ2-2; a possible D gene is TRBD2 (7 bases). Germline CDR1 SGHTA, CDR2 FQGNSA. V lost 1 base, J lost 6 bases, and 12 bases lay in between. The CDR3 is 15 residues long. The CDR3 is CASSLVGGASGELFF. CDR3 sequence (DNA): TGTGCCAGCAGCTTAGTTGGGGGGGCTTCCGGGGAGCTGTTTTTT.

This chain uses TRBV28 with TRBJ2-5, with 9 bases matching TRBD2. V lost 6 bases, J lost 5 bases, and 4 bases stayed unmatched. This CDR3 has 13 amino acids. Germline-derived CDR1 and CDR2 are MDHEN and SYDVKM. The CDR3 DNA reads TGTGCCAGCAGGCGGGGGGGCTGGGAGACCCAGTACTTC. It translates to CASRRGGWETQYF.

The chain has TRBV2 and TRBJ2-3; 8 nucleotides match TRBD2. The CDR3 extends over 16 amino acids. Germline V gene sequence: CDR1 SNHLY, CDR2 FYNNEI. Trimming removed 1 base from V and 4 bases from J; junction bases left unmatched: 7. The CDR3 nucleotides read TGTGCCAGCAGTGAAGAGGGGCGGGGGGAGGCAGATACGCAGTATTTT. It specifies CASSEEGRGEADTQYF. Variable domain in full (rest from reference TRBV2 and TRBJ2-3): EPEVTQTPSHQVTQMGQEVILRCVPISNHLYFYWYRQILGQKVEFLVSFYNNEISEKSEIFDDQFSVERPDGSNFTLKIRSTKLEDSAMYFCASSEEGRGEADTQYFGPGTRLTVL.